The present T cell receptor (beta chain) was sequenced within a study of cytomegalovirus exposure and HLA in healthy donors. Looking at the study overall: Out of 170 million or so T cells, an earlier analysis found around 120 million unique TCR beta sequences in total. Overall study findings and caveats: According to the study, roughly 160 TCR beta chains were cytomegalovirus-associated. It was reported that the classifier diagnosed cytomegalovirus status with high specificity and sensitivity in both the original and validation cohorts.

Concerning this clone itself: The antigen remains unidentified.

The V gene lost 3 bases and the J gene lost 2 bases, with 6 bases spanning the gap. CDR1 is SGDLS, CDR2 YYNGEE, per germline. The CDR3 contains 14 residues. Amplification used 60 Vbeta primers and 13 Jbeta primers. Assay used: immunoSEQ multiplex PCR; TCRdb lists only in-frame clones, some missing. The sample lists some 170,000 clones, roughly four fifths seen once, with over 4% in the top ten. The rearrangement links TRBV9 to TRBJ2-6, with unresolved D. The sequencing input was PBMCs. This receptor was identified in a man aged 45-65 years in good health and CMV-seropositive. CDR3 residues: CASSAETGANVLTF. The DNA of the CDR3 is TGTGCCAGCAGCGCCGAGACTGGGGCCAACGTCCTGACTTTC.